This is a list of T cell receptor beta chains from one sample in a study of beta chain features in type 1 diabetes. The protocol was immunoSEQ multiplex PCR, while the TCRdb copy is restricted to in-frame clones and leaves out a portion. The sample shows hundreds of thousands of clones, roughly an eighth of them seen only once. Material for sequencing was naive CD4+ T cells from blood. These receptors originate from a young man with type 1 diabetes. Each CDR3 is given with its conserved first and last residue. The D gene is left open where the match is weak. A clone size is listed for some rows: how often the clone was seen (once, few, many), or a class if it is expanded.

len: 12
abundance: few
j_gene: TRBJ2-7
d_gene: .
v_gene: TRBV7-2
CDR3nt: TGTGCCAGCAGCTCCAGGGTAGGTGAGCAGTACTTC
CDR3aa: CASSSRVGEQYF

len: 17
abundance: few
j_gene: TRBJ2-6
d_gene: TRBD1
v_gene: TRBV5-1
CDR3nt: TGCGCCAGCCGGGACAGGGATGGAGTCTCTGGGGCCAACGTCCTGACTTTC
CDR3aa: CASRDRDGVSGANVLTF

len: 16
abundance: few
j_gene: TRBJ2-2
d_gene: .
v_gene: TRBV7-3
CDR3nt: TGTGCCAGCAGCTTATCAGGGGCTCCGAACACCGGGGAGCTGTTTTTT
CDR3aa: CASSLSGAPNTGELFF

len: 12
abundance: .
j_gene: TRBJ2-5
d_gene: TRBD1
v_gene: TRBV30
CDR3nt: TGTGCCCAAGGGACAGGGGGACAGACCCAGTACTTC
CDR3aa: CAQGTGGQTQYF

len: 15
abundance: few
j_gene: TRBJ2-3
d_gene: TRBD2
v_gene: TRBV18
CDR3nt: TGTGCCAGCTCACCTCCGGGACTAGCCACAGATACGCAGTATTTT
CDR3aa: CASSPPGLATDTQYF

len: 14
abundance: few
j_gene: TRBJ2-1
d_gene: TRBD2
v_gene: TRBV10-3
CDR3nt: TGTGCCATCAAGCGGGGTGCGTTCGAAGATGAGCAGTTCTTC
CDR3aa: CAIKRGAFEDEQFF

len: 16
abundance: few
j_gene: TRBJ2-7
d_gene: TRBD2
v_gene: TRBV28
CDR3nt: TGTGCCAGCAGTTTATCTCCTGGAGCGGGAGCCTACGAGCAGTACTTC
CDR3aa: CASSLSPGAGAYEQYF

len: 15
abundance: .
j_gene: TRBJ2-2
d_gene: TRBD2
v_gene: TRBV25-1
CDR3nt: TGTGCCAGCAGCGCGGGAGGATGGAACACCGGGGAGCTGTTTTTT
CDR3aa: CASSAGGWNTGELFF

len: 14
abundance: few
j_gene: TRBJ2-5
d_gene: .
v_gene: TRBV28
CDR3nt: TGTGCCAGTAAAGGGGGACAATACCAAGAGACCCAGTACTTC
CDR3aa: CASKGGQYQETQYF

len: 14
abundance: few
j_gene: TRBJ1-1
d_gene: .
v_gene: TRBV28
CDR3nt: TGTGCCAGCAGTTTTCCAACAGGGAACCCTGAAGCTTTCTTT
CDR3aa: CASSFPTGNPEAFF

len: 13
abundance: few
j_gene: TRBJ2-2
d_gene: .
v_gene: TRBV7-2
CDR3nt: TGTGCCAGCAGCGCACTGAGCTCCGGGGAGCTGTTTTTT
CDR3aa: CASSALSSGELFF

len: 17
abundance: few
j_gene: TRBJ2-6
d_gene: TRBD1
v_gene: TRBV10-3
CDR3nt: TGTGCCATCGAATTTAGGACAGGGGGTCACGGGGCCAACGTCCTGACTTTC
CDR3aa: CAIEFRTGGHGANVLTF

len: 13
abundance: .
j_gene: TRBJ1-1
d_gene: .
v_gene: TRBV5-1
CDR3nt: TGCGCCAGCAGCTTGTCACAGGCCGCTGAAGCTTTCTTT
CDR3aa: CASSLSQAAEAFF

len: 13
abundance: .
j_gene: TRBJ2-1
d_gene: .
v_gene: TRBV5-6
CDR3nt: TGTGCCAGCAGCTTGTCCAGGGACAATGAGCAGTTCTTC
CDR3aa: CASSLSRDNEQFF

len: 13
abundance: few
j_gene: TRBJ2-7
d_gene: TRBD2
v_gene: TRBV5-1
CDR3nt: TGCGCCAGCACTGGTAGCGGGAGGTACGAGCAGTACTTC
CDR3aa: CASTGSGRYEQYF

len: 18
abundance: few
j_gene: TRBJ2-1
d_gene: TRBD1
v_gene: TRBV5-1
CDR3nt: TGCGCCAGCAGCTTCCTGGCAGGGGGCGCGTTGTCCTACAATGAGCAGTTCTTC
CDR3aa: CASSFLAGGALSYNEQFF

len: 16
abundance: .
j_gene: TRBJ1-2
d_gene: .
v_gene: TRBV5-1
CDR3nt: TGCGCCAGCAGCTTGGCAGGCGGGAAAGCTAACTATGGCTACACCTTC
CDR3aa: CASSLAGGKANYGYTF

len: 17
abundance: few
j_gene: TRBJ2-6
d_gene: TRBD1
v_gene: TRBV5-1
CDR3nt: TGCGCCAGCAGTGCTCAGGGGGTGAGCTCTGGGGCCAACGTCCTGACTTTC
CDR3aa: CASSAQGVSSGANVLTF

len: 16
abundance: .
j_gene: TRBJ1-5
d_gene: .
v_gene: TRBV15
CDR3nt: TGTGCCACCAGCAGAGTCGGTCAGGGCAGTAGTCAGCCCCAGCATTTT
CDR3aa: CATSRVGQGSSQPQHF

len: 14
abundance: .
j_gene: TRBJ2-7
d_gene: TRBD1
v_gene: TRBV18
CDR3nt: TGTGCCAGCTCAGATTGGACAGGGATCTCCGAGCAGTACTTC
CDR3aa: CASSDWTGISEQYF

len: 17
abundance: few
j_gene: TRBJ2-2
d_gene: .
v_gene: TRBV9
CDR3nt: TGTGCCAGCAGCGCTCAAGCCGTTCCCTCGAACACCGGGGAGCTGTTTTTT
CDR3aa: CASSAQAVPSNTGELFF

len: 14
abundance: few
j_gene: TRBJ2-7
d_gene: TRBD1
v_gene: TRBV28
CDR3nt: TGTGCCAGCTCGATGAGGGACAGTCCGTACGAGCAGTACTTC
CDR3aa: CASSMRDSPYEQYF

len: 19
abundance: few
j_gene: TRBJ2-3
d_gene: TRBD2
v_gene: TRBV9
CDR3nt: TGTGCCAGCAGCGTAGGGACTAGCGGGATATCGATCCGGGCAGATACGCAGTATTTT
CDR3aa: CASSVGTSGISIRADTQYF

len: 17
abundance: .
j_gene: TRBJ1-3
d_gene: TRBD1
v_gene: TRBV15
CDR3nt: TGTGCCACCAGCAGAGCGGGACAGGGGAGCTCTGGAAACACCATATATTTT
CDR3aa: CATSRAGQGSSGNTIYF

len: 14
abundance: few
j_gene: TRBJ2-1
d_gene: TRBD2
v_gene: TRBV7-3
CDR3nt: TGTGCCAGCAGCGCTGGGCTAGCGGGAGGAGTGGAGTTCTTC
CDR3aa: CASSAGLAGGVEFF

len: 14
abundance: few
j_gene: TRBJ2-7
d_gene: .
v_gene: TRBV5-1
CDR3nt: TGCGCCAGCAGCGCGGGCCCGTCGACCTACGAGCAGTACTTC
CDR3aa: CASSAGPSTYEQYF

len: 15
abundance: .
j_gene: TRBJ2-6
d_gene: TRBD1
v_gene: TRBV30
CDR3nt: TGTGCCTGGAGTGACAGGGGGGTAGGGGCCAACGTCCTGACTTTC
CDR3aa: CAWSDRGVGANVLTF

len: 16
abundance: .
j_gene: TRBJ2-7
d_gene: TRBD2
v_gene: TRBV7-3
CDR3nt: TGTGCCAGCAGCTTAACCCGGACTAGCGGAGACTACGAGCAGTACTTC
CDR3aa: CASSLTRTSGDYEQYF

len: 13
abundance: .
j_gene: TRBJ2-7
d_gene: .
v_gene: TRBV28
CDR3nt: TGTGCCAGCAGCTCCAGCGTAACCTACGAGCAGTACTTC
CDR3aa: CASSSSVTYEQYF

len: 12
abundance: few
j_gene: TRBJ1-5
d_gene: .
v_gene: TRBV2
CDR3nt: TGTGCCAGCACTTGGGGGGAGCAGCCCCAGCATTTT
CDR3aa: CASTWGEQPQHF

len: 15
abundance: .
j_gene: TRBJ2-1
d_gene: .
v_gene: TRBV7-3
CDR3nt: TGTGCCAGCAGATCAGGGAGGAGCTCCTACAATGAGCAGTTCTTC
CDR3aa: CASRSGRSSYNEQFF

len: 13
abundance: .
j_gene: TRBJ2-5
d_gene: .
v_gene: TRBV18
CDR3nt: TGTGCCAGCTCACCTGGGCAGCAAGAGACCCAGTACTTC
CDR3aa: CASSPGQQETQYF

len: 16
abundance: .
j_gene: TRBJ2-6
d_gene: .
v_gene: TRBV5-1
CDR3nt: TGCGCCAGCAGCTTGGGCCAGAACTCTGGGGCCAACGTCCTGACTTTC
CDR3aa: CASSLGQNSGANVLTF

len: 15
abundance: few
j_gene: TRBJ2-1
d_gene: TRBD2
v_gene: TRBV13
CDR3nt: TGTGCCAGCAGCTTGAGCGGGGGGAATCCCAATGAGCAGTTCTTC
CDR3aa: CASSLSGGNPNEQFF

len: 12
abundance: few
j_gene: TRBJ2-7
d_gene: TRBD2
v_gene: TRBV9
CDR3nt: TGTGCAAGTTCCCGGGGTAGCGGGGAGCAGTACTTC
CDR3aa: CASSRGSGEQYF

len: 15
abundance: .
j_gene: TRBJ2-7
d_gene: TRBD2
v_gene: TRBV5-1
CDR3nt: TGCGCCAGCAGCTTGGCCCTAGCGGCCTCCTACGAGCAGTACTTC
CDR3aa: CASSLALAASYEQYF

len: 14
abundance: .
j_gene: TRBJ2-5
d_gene: .
v_gene: TRBV7-2
CDR3nt: TGTGCCAGCAGCTCACAGGTTATCCAAGAGACCCAGTACTTC
CDR3aa: CASSSQVIQETQYF

len: 16
abundance: few
j_gene: TRBJ2-3
d_gene: TRBD2
v_gene: TRBV29-1
CDR3nt: TGCAGCGTCGTGGGACTAGCGGGCGCTAGCACAGATACGCAGTATTTT
CDR3aa: CSVVGLAGASTDTQYF

len: 16
abundance: few
j_gene: TRBJ2-1
d_gene: TRBD2
v_gene: TRBV7-8
CDR3nt: TGTGCCAGCAGCTCCCAAAGACTAGCGTCTACCGCTGAGCAGTTCTTC
CDR3aa: CASSSQRLASTAEQFF

len: 12
abundance: few
j_gene: TRBJ1-4
d_gene: TRBD1
v_gene: TRBV30
CDR3nt: TGTGCCTGGGGGACCCGACAGGGCAAACTGTTTTTT
CDR3aa: CAWGTRQGKLFF

len: 14
abundance: .
j_gene: TRBJ1-5
d_gene: .
v_gene: TRBV18
CDR3nt: TGTGCCAGCTCACCGACTAATCCGGGTCAGCCCCAGCATTTT
CDR3aa: CASSPTNPGQPQHF

len: 16
abundance: few
j_gene: TRBJ2-1
d_gene: TRBD2
v_gene: TRBV7-2
CDR3nt: TGTGCCAGCAGCTTAGCGGGACTAGTCGCCTACAATGAGCAGTTCTTC
CDR3aa: CASSLAGLVAYNEQFF

len: 17
abundance: .
j_gene: TRBJ2-3
d_gene: .
v_gene: TRBV4-1
CDR3nt: TGCGCCAGCAGCCAAGGCCGGGGTGGGAGTGGCACAGATACGCAGTATTTT
CDR3aa: CASSQGRGGSGTDTQYF

len: 14
abundance: .
j_gene: TRBJ1-2
d_gene: .
v_gene: TRBV29-1
CDR3nt: TGCAGCGTTGAACGCGGGCAGACTAACTATGGCTACACCTTC
CDR3aa: CSVERGQTNYGYTF